A single sample gave rise to the 12 T cell receptor beta chains below, sequenced in a study of cytomegalovirus exposure and HLA in healthy donors. The PCR made use of 60 Vbeta and 13 Jbeta primers. TCRdb's copy holds only in-frame clones and misses some; the assay was immunoSEQ multiplex PCR. This sample yields about 99,000 clones, of which over 60% are seen a single time; around 3% belongs to the top ten. Material: PBMCs. These receptors all come from a male donor in good health and CMV-seropositive.

This chain uses TRBV5-6 with TRBJ2-7; D uncertain. V was trimmed by 3 bases and J by 2 bases, leaving 9 bases between them. The CDR3 has 13 residues. Looked up from germline, CDR1 is SGHDT and CDR2 is YYEEEE. The CDR3 nucleotides read TGTGCCAGCAGCTCTACAACAGCCTACGAGCAGTACTTC. Its protein is CASSSTTAYEQYF.

The chain carries TRBV5-1 and TRBJ1-4, with D uncertain. This CDR3 is built from 15 residues. In germline, CDR1 is SGHRS, CDR2 YFSETQ. V lost 7 bases and J 0 bases, leaving 13 bases between the germline ends. This CDR3 is CASRGYESTNEKLFF. DNA of the CDR3: TGCGCCAGCCGCGGTTATGAGTCAACTAATGAAAAACTGTTTTTT.

The chain combines TRBV30 with TRBJ1-3; TRBD1 agrees at 7 bases. Per the germline V gene, CDR1 is GTSNPN and CDR2 is SVGIG (reference sequence). The CDR3 contains 14 residues. Unmatched junction bases numbered 3, after V lost 0 bases and J lost 4 bases. CDR3 in amino acids: CAWSVPGQGNTIYF. For the CDR3, the DNA is TGTGCCTGGAGTGTCCCGGGACAGGGAAACACCATATATTTT.

The rearrangement uses TRBV4-2 and TRBJ2-2, with a weak D call TRBD2 (5 bases). V lost 2 bases and J 0 bases, leaving 13 bases between the germline ends. The CDR3 runs 17 residues. Looked up from germline, CDR1 is LGHNA and CDR2 is YNFKEQ. The CDR3 sequence is CASSQSPGLSNTGELFF. CDR3 bases: TGTGCCAGCAGCCAAAGCCCCGGACTTTCGAACACCGGGGAGCTGTTTTTT.

The CDR3: CSVEARDRSSYNEQFF. CDR3 sequence (DNA): TGCAGCGTTGAAGCAAGGGACAGAAGCTCCTACAATGAGCAGTTCTTC. The V call is TRBV29-1, the J call TRBJ2-1; 7 positions match TRBD1. V lost 1 base, J lost 0 bases, and 6 bases stayed unmatched. Germline V gene data show CDR1 as SQVTM and CDR2 as ANQGSEA. The CDR3 is made up of 16 amino acids.

The rearrangement uses TRBV19 and TRBJ2-2; TRBD1 aligns across 8 bases. This CDR3 contains 15 residues. The junction had 5 bases not matched to a gene; V was cut back by 5 bases and J by 3 bases. Germline loops: CDR1 LNHDA, CDR2 SQIVND (reference sequence). CDR3 in DNA: TGTGCCAGTAGTCCGACAGGGGTGGACACCGGGGAGCTGTTTTTT. It codes for CASSPTGVDTGELFF.

This chain links TRBV6-1 with TRBJ2-1; 9 positions agree with TRBD2. The V and J ends lost 2 bases and 8 bases, in that order; junction bases with no gene match: 7. The CDR3 is made up of 15 amino acids. Germline CDR1 is MNHNS and CDR2 is SASEGT. The CDR3 bases are TGTGCCAGCAGTGAATTGGCGGGGGGGCTCGATGAGCAGTTCTTC. This codes for CASSELAGGLDEQFF.

This chain joins TRBV6-1 and TRBJ2-7, with TRBD2 matching 11 bases. Germline assignment: CDR1 MNHNS and CDR2 SASEGT. The CDR3 is 17 residues long. V was clipped by 3 bases and J by 3 bases; unmatched bases: 10. CDR3 nucleotide sequence: TGTGCCAGCAGTGACCTCCTGACTAGCGGGGTCTACTACGAGCAGTACTTC. This codes for CASSDLLTSGVYYEQYF.

The rearrangement joins TRBV30 to TRBJ1-5; 9 bases are shared with TRBD1. The CDR3 consists of 15 residues. Germline trimming cut 3 bases from V and 4 bases from J; bases unmatched to any gene: 7. Germline-derived CDR1 and CDR2 are GTSNPN and SVGIG (reference sequence). The CDR3 DNA reads TGTGCCTGGAGGGGAACGGACAGGGGAAATCAGCCCCAGCATTTT. The encoded protein is CAWRGTDRGNQPQHF.

The V gene is TRBV5-8, the J gene TRBJ1-3; no clear D gene. The CDR3 loop spans 16 amino acids. Germline V gives CDR1 SGHTS, CDR2 YDEGEE. Trimming took off 0 bases at V and 0 bases at J, with 10 bases between the two ends. The CDR3 coding sequence is TGTGCCAGCAGCTTGGCCGAGGGTTTCTCTGGAAACACCATATATTTT. Residues: CASSLAEGFSGNTIYF.

The genes are TRBV4-1 and TRBJ1-5; D not certain. V shed 1 base and J shed 9 bases, with 13 bases lying between them. This CDR3 is 14 amino acids long. The germline CDR1 and CDR2 sequences are MGHRA and YSYEKL. CDR3 sequence: CASSQVTADTPQHF. The CDR3 region has the DNA TGCGCCAGCAGCCAAGTGACGGCGGATACGCCCCAGCATTTT.

This chain joins TRBV5-4 and TRBJ2-2; 11 bases match TRBD2. The CDR3 loop spans 15 amino acids. Unmatched junction bases numbered 6, after V lost 3 bases and J lost 8 bases. Germline V gene lookup returns CDR1 SGHNT and CDR2 YYREEE (reference sequence). CDR3: CASSSGTSGPGELFF. CDR3 DNA sequence: TGTGCCAGCAGCTCCGGGACTAGCGGTCCTGGGGAGCTGTTTTTT.